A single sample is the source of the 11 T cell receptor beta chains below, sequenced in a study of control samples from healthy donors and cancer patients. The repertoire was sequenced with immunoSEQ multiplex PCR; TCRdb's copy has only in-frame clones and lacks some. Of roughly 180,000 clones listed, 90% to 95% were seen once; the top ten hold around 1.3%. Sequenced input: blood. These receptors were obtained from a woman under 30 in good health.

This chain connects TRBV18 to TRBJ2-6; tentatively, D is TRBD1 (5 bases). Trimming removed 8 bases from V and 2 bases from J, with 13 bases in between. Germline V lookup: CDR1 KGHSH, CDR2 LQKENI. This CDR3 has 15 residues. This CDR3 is CASQGPGAGANVLTF. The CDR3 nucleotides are TGTGCCAGCCAGGGTCCTGGGGCTGGGGCCAACGTCCTGACTTTC. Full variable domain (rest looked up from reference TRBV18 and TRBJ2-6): NAGVMQNPRHLVRRRGQEARLRCSPMKGHSHVYWYRQLPEEGLKFMVYLQKENIIDESGMPKERFSAEFPKEGPSILRIQQVVRGDSAAYFCASQGPGAGANVLTFGAGSRLTVL.

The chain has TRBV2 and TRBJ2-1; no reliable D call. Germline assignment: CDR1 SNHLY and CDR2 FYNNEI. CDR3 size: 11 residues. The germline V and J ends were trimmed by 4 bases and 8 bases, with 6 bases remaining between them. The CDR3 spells CASSVRDEQFF. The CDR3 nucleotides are TGTGCCAGCAGTGTACGGGATGAGCAGTTCTTC.

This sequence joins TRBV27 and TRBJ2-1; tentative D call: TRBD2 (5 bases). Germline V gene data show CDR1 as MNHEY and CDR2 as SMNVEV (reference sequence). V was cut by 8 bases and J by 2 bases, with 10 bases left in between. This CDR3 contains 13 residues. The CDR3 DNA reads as TGTGCCAGCCAAGGACTCACCTACAATGAGCAGTTCTTC. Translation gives CASQGLTYNEQFF.

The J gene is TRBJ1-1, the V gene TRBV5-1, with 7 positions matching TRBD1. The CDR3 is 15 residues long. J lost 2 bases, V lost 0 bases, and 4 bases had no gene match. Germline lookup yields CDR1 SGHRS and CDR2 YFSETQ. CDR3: CASSLGTGVNTEAFF. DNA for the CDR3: TGCGCCAGCAGCTTGGGGACAGGCGTCAACACTGAAGCTTTCTTT.

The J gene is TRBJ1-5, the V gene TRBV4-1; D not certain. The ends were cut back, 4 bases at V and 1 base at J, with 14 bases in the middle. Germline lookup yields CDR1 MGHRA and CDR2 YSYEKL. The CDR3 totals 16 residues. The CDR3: CASSRADGGSNQPQHF. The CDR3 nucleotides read TGCGCCAGCAGCCGGGCAGACGGTGGGAGCAATCAGCCCCAGCATTTT.

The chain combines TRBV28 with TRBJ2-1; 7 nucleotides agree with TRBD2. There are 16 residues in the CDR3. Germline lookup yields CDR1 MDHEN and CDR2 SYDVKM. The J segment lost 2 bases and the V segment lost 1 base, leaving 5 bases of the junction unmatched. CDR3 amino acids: CASSLSGGGAYNEQFF. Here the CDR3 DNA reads TGTGCCAGCAGTTTATCGGGAGGTGGGGCCTACAATGAGCAGTTCTTC.

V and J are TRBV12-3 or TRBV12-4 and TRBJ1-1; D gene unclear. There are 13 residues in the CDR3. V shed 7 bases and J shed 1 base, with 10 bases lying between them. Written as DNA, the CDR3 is TGTGCCAGCACGGACGACGGGAACACTGAAGCTTTCTTT. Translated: CASTDDGNTEAFF.

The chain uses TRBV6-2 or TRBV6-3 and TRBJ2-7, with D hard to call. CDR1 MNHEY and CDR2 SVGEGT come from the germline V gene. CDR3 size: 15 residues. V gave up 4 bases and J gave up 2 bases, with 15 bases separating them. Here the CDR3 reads CASSSRTLATYEQYF. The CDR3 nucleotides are TGTGCCAGCAGTTCAAGGACCTTAGCCACCTACGAGCAGTACTTC.

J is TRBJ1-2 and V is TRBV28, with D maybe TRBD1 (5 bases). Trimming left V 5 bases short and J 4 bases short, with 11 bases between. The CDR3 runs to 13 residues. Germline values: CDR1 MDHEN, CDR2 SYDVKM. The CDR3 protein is CASSGTPFYGYTF. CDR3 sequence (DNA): TGTGCCAGCAGTGGGACTCCCTTCTATGGCTACACCTTC.

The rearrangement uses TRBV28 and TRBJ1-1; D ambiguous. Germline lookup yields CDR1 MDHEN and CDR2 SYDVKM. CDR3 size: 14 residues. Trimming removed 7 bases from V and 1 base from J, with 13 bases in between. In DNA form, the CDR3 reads TGTGCCAGCACATCAGGTCCGCAGAACACTGAAGCTTTCTTT. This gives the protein CASTSGPQNTEAFF.

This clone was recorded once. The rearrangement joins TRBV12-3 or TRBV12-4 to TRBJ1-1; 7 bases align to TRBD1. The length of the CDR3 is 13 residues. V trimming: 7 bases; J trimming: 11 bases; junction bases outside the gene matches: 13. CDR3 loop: CASTPRTGSDAFF. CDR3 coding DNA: TGTGCCAGCACCCCTCGGACAGGTAGCGACGCTTTCTTT.